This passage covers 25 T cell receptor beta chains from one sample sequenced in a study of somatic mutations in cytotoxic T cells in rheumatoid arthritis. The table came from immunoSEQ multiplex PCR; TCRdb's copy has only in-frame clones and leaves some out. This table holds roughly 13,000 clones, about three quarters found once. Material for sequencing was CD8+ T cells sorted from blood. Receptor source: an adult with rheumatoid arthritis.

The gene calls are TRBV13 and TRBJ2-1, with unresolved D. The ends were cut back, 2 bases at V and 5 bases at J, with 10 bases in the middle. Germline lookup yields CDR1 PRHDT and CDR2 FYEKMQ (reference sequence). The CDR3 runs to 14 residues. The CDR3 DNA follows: TGTGCCAGCAGCTTACAACCCCCCCACAATGAGCAGTTCTTC. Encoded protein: CASSLQPPHNEQFF. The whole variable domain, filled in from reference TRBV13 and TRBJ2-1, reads AAGVIQSPRHLIKEKRETATLKCYPIPRHDTVYWYQQGPGQDPQFLISFYEKMQSDKGSIPDRFSAQQFSDYHSELNMSSLELGDSALYFCASSLQPPHNEQFFGPGTRLTVL.

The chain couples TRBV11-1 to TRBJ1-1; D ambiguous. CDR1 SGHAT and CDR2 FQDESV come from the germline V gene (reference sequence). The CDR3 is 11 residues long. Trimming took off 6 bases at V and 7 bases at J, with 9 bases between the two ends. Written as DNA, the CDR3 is TGTGCCAGCAGTGAAGCGGATGAAGCTTTCTTT. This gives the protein CASSEADEAFF.

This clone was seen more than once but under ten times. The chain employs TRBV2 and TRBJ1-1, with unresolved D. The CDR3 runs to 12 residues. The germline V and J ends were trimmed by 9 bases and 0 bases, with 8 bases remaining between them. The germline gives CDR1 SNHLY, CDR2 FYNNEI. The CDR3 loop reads CASTFMNTEAFF. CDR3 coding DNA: TGTGCCAGTACTTTCATGAACACTGAAGCTTTCTTT.

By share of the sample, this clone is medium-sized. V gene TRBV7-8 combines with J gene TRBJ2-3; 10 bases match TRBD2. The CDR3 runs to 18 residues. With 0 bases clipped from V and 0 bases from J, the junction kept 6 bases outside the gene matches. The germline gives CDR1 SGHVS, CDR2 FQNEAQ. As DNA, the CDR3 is TGTGCCAGCAGCTTAGCCGCTAGCGGGGGACAAAGCACAGATACGCAGTATTTT. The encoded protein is CASSLAASGGQSTDTQYF.

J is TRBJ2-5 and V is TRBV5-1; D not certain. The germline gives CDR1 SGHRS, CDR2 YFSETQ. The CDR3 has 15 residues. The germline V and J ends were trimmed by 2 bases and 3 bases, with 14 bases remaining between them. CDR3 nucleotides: TGCGCCAGCAGCTTAACTGGACGGTGGGAAGAGACCCAGTACTTC. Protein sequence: CASSLTGRWEETQYF.

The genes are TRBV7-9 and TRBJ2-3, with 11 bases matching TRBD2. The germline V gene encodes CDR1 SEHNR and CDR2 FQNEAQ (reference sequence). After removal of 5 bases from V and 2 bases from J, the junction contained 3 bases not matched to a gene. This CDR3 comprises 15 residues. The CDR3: CASSPSGGYTDTQYF. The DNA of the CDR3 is TGTGCCAGCAGCCCTAGCGGGGGGTACACAGATACGCAGTATTTT.

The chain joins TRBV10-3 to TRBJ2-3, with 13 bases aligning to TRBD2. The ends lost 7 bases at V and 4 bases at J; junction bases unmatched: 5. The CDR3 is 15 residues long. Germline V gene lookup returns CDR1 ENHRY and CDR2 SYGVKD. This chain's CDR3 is CAINRLAGGPDTQYF. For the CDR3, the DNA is TGTGCCATCAACAGACTAGCGGGGGGCCCAGATACGCAGTATTTT.

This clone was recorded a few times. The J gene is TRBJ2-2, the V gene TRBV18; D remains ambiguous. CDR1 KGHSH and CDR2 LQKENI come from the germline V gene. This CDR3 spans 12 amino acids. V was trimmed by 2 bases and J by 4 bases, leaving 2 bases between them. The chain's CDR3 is CASSPGTGELFF. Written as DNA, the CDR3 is TGTGCCAGCTCACCAGGCACCGGGGAGCTGTTTTTT.

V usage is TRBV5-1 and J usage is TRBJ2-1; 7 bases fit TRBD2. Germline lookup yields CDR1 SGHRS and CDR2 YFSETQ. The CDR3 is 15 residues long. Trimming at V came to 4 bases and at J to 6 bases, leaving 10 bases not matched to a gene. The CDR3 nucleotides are TGCGCCAGCAGCCCCCTGGGGGGGAGCCTCAATGAGCAGTTCTTC. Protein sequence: CASSPLGGSLNEQFF.

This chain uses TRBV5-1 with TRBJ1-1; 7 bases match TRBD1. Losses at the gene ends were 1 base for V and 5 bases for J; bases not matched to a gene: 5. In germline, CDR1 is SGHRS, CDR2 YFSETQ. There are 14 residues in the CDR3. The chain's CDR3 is CASSLTGDETEAFF. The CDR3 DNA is TGCGCCAGCAGCTTGACAGGGGATGAGACTGAAGCTTTCTTT.

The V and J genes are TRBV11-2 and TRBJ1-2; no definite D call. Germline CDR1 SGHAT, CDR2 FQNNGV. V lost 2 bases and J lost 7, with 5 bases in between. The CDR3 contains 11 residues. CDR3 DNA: TGTGCCAGCAGCTTATCGGGTGGCTACACCTTC. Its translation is CASSLSGGYTF.

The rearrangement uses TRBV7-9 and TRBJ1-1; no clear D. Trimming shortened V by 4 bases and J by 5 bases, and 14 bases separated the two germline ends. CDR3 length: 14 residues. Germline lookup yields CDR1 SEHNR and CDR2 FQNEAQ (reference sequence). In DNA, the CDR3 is TGTGCCAGCAGCTCTCCAGCTTTTGGGACTGAAGCTTTCTTT. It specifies CASSSPAFGTEAFF.

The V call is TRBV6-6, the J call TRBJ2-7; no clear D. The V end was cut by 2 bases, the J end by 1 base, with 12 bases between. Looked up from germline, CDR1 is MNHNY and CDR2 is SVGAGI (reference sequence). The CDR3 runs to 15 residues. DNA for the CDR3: TGTGCCAGCAGTTACCAACAGCTACTATCCTACGAGCAGTACTTC. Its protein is CASSYQQLLSYEQYF.

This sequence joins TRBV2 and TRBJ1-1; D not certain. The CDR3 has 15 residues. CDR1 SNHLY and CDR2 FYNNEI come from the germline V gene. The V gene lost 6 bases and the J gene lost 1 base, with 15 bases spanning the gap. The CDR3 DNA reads TGTGCCAGCAGCTTATCCCGGGCCCAGAACACTGAAGCTTTCTTT. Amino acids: CASSLSRAQNTEAFF.

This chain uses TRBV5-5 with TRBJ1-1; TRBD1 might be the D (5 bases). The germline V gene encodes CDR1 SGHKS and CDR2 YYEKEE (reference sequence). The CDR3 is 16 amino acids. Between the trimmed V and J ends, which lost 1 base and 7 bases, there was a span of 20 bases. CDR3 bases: TGTGCCAGCAGCTTGTCAAATCGGGCAGGGATTAATGAAGCTTTCTTT. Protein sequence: CASSLSNRAGINEAFF.

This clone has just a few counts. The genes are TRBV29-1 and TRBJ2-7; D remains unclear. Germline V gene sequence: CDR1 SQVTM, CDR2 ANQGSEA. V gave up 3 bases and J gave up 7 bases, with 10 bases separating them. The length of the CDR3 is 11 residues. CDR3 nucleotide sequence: TGCAGCGTTGACGTAGGGTTTGAGCAGTACTTC. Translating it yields CSVDVGFEQYF.

In DNA, the CDR3 is TGCAGCGTTGAAGAAGGCAGGGCAGGATCCTACAATGAGCAGTTCTTC. Its protein product is CSVEEGRAGSYNEQFF. V and J are TRBV29-1 and TRBJ2-1, with TRBD1 as a possible D gene (5 bases). Germline assignment: CDR1 SQVTM and CDR2 ANQGSEA. CDR3 length: 16 amino acids. Trimming removed 0 bases at V and 1 base at J, with 13 bases between.

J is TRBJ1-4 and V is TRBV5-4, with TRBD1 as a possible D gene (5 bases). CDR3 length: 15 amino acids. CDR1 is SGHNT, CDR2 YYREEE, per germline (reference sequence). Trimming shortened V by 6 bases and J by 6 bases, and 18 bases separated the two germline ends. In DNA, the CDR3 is TGTGCCAGCACCAAGGAACCCGGGACGGATGAAAAACTGTTTTTT. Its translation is CASTKEPGTDEKLFF. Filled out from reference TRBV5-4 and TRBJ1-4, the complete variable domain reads ETGVTQSPTHLIKTRGQQVTLRCSSQSGHNTVSWYQQALGQGPQFIFQYYREEENGRGNFPPRFSGLQFPNYSSELNVNALELDDSALYLCASTKEPGTDEKLFFGSGTQLSVL.

CDR3 bases: TGTGCCAGCAGTGAGTGGCTAGCGGACGGAGATGAGCAGTTCTTC. Translating gives CASSEWLADGDEQFF. The rearrangement uses TRBV2 and TRBJ2-1; 7 bases fit TRBD2. The CDR3 has 15 amino acids. Trimming cost V 3 bases and J 8 bases; bases outside gene matches: 10. Germline CDR1 SNHLY, CDR2 FYNNEI.

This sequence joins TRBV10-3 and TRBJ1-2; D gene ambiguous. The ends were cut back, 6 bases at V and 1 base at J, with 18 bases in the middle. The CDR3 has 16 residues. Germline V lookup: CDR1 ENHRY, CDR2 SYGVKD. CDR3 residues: CAIRSGVSDVNYGYTF. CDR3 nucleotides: TGTGCCATCAGGTCAGGAGTTTCCGATGTTAACTATGGCTACACCTTC.

The CDR3 region is CASNPGQGGSQDTQYF. The CDR3, as DNA: TGCGCCAGCAACCCTGGACAGGGGGGTTCTCAAGATACGCAGTATTTT. The chain recombines TRBV5-1 with TRBJ2-3; 10 nucleotides match TRBD1. CDR3 length: 16 amino acids. Germline-derived CDR1 and CDR2 are SGHRS and YFSETQ. V was clipped by 6 bases and J by 5 bases; unmatched bases: 12.

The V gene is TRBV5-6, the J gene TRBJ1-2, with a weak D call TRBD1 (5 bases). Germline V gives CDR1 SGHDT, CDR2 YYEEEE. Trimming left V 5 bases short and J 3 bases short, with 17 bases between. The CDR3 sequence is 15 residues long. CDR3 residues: CASSSAWDRDYGYTF. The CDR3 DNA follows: TGTGCCAGCAGTTCAGCCTGGGACCGCGACTATGGCTACACCTTC. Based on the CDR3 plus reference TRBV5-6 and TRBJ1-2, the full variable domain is DAGVTQSPTHLIKTRGQQVTLRCSPKSGHDTVSWYQQALGQGPQFIFQYYEEEERQRGNFPDRFSGHQFPNYSSELNVNALLLGDSALYLCASSSAWDRDYGYTFGSGTRLTVV.

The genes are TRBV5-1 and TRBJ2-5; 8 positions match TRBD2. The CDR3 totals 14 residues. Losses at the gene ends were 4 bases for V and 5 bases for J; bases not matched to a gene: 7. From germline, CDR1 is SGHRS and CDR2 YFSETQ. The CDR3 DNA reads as TGCGCCAGCAGCATGGGACTAGGCGGGGAGACCCAGTACTTC. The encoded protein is CASSMGLGGETQYF.

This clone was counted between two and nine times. The CDR3 DNA reads TGTGCCAGCAGCGTAGACGGCAGTACTAACTATGGCTACACCTTC. Translation: CASSVDGSTNYGYTF. V is TRBV9 and J is TRBJ1-2; D ambiguous. Trimming removed 0 bases from V and 0 bases from J, with 9 bases in between. Germline CDR1 reads SGDLS; CDR2 reads YYNGEE. The CDR3 contains 15 residues.

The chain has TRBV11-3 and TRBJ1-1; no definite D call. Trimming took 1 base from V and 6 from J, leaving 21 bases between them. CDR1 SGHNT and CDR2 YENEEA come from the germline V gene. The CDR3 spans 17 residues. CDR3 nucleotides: TGTGCCAGCAGCTTAGTTCTGGAGACACCGAGGTGCCCTGAAGCTTTCTTT. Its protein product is CASSLVLETPRCPEAFF.